The 3 T cell receptor beta chains presented below share a single source sample, sequenced in a study of control samples from healthy donors and cancer patients. The assay was immunoSEQ multiplex PCR, and TCRdb's table has in-frame clones only and misses some. This table has over 85,000 clones, less than 85% appearing once. Source material: PBMCs. The receptors come from a man in his 70s with lung cancer.

The chain links TRBV18 to TRBJ1-3; the D gene is possibly TRBD1 (6 bases). V was trimmed by 3 bases and J by 0 bases, leaving 12 bases between them. The germline CDR1 and CDR2 sequences are KGHSH and LQKENI. The CDR3 spans 16 residues. The CDR3 sequence: CASSPLDSASGNTIYF. Here the CDR3 DNA reads TGTGCCAGCTCACCCCTGGACAGTGCCTCTGGAAACACCATATATTTT. Together with reference TRBV18 and TRBJ1-3, the CDR3 gives the full variable domain: NAGVMQNPRHLVRRRGQEARLRCSPMKGHSHVYWYRQLPEEGLKFMVYLQKENIIDESGMPKERFSAEFPKEGPSILRIQQVVRGDSAAYFCASSPLDSASGNTIYFGEGSWLTVV.

The chain joins TRBV5-8 to TRBJ2-5; the D gene could be TRBD1 or TRBD2 (5 bases each). V gave up 2 bases and J gave up 4 bases, with 9 bases separating them. The CDR3 has 13 amino acids. Germline loops: CDR1 SGHTS, CDR2 YDEGEE. DNA for the CDR3: TGTGCCAGCAGCTTATGGGGGAGAGAGACCCAGTACTTC. This translates into CASSLWGRETQYF.

This sequence joins TRBV12-3 or TRBV12-4 and TRBJ2-7; D ambiguous. Trimming shortened V by 6 bases and J by 5 bases, and 8 bases separated the two germline ends. The CDR3 sequence is 11 residues long. The CDR3 region has the DNA TGTGCCAGCAGGGTCAAGGACGAGCAGTACTTC. Translation: CASRVKDEQYF.